This TCR beta chain was sequenced in a study of cytomegalovirus exposure and HLA in healthy donors. Turning to the study itself: Out of 350 to 400 genotyped donors, about 80% belonged to the Caucasian-associated ancestry cluster.

As to this clone: Its antigen remains unidentified.

The V gene lost 5 bases and the J gene lost 2 bases, with 7 bases spanning the gap. The CDR3 runs to 13 residues. The V gene's germline CDR1 is SEHNR and CDR2 FQNEAQ (reference sequence). It was with 60 Vbeta and 13 Jbeta primers that the PCR ran. This table comes from immunoSEQ multiplex PCR, and its TCRdb copy is limited to in-frame clones, with some not included. This sample has fewer than 250,000 clones, with around 76% found just once. Whole-study findings and limits: TCR beta chains numbering some 160 were designated cytomegalovirus-associated. As was reported, the classifier diagnosed cytomegalovirus status with high specificity and sensitivity.

The rearrangement joins TRBV7-9 to TRBJ1-3; D is undetermined. This TCR derives from a man aged 18 to 30 in good health and CMV-seronegative. Sequencing input: PBMCs. The DNA of the CDR3 is TGTGCCAGCAGCGCGGGTCCTGGAAACACCATATATTTT. As protein: CASSAGPGNTIYF.